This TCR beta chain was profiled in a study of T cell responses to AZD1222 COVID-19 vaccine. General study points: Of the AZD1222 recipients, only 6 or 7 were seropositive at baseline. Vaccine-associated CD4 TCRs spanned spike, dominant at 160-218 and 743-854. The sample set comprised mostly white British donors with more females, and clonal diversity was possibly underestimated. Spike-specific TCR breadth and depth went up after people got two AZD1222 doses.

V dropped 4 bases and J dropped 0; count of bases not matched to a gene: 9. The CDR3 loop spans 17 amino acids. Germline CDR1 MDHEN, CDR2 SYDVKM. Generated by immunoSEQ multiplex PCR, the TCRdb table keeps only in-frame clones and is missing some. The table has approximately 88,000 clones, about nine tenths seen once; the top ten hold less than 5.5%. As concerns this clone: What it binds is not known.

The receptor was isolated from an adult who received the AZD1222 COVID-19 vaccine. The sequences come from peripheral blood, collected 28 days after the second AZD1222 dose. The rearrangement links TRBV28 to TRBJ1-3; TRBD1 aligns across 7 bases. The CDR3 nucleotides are TGTGCCAGCAGTTCCCGACAGGGTGGAGCCTCTGGAAACACCATATATTTT. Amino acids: CASSSRQGGASGNTIYF.